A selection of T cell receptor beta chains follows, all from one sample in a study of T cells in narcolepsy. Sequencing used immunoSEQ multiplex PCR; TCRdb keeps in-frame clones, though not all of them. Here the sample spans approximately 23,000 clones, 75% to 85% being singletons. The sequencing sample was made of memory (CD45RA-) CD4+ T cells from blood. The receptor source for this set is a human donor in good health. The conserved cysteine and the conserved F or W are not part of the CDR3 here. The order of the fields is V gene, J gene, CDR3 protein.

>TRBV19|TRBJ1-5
ASSPRSDRPQH
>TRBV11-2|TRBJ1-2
ASSLGKGGYGYT
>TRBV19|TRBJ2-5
ASSIGRSDQETQY
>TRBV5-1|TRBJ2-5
ASSGQGQGQETQY
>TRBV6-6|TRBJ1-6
ASSSSDSPLH
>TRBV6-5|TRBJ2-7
ASTGVQEQY
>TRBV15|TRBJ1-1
ATSPTPTEAF
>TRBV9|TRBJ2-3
ASSVVPSGRGADTQY
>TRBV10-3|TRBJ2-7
AISEAAVAAGGYEQY
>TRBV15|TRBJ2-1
ATSRVRTSGRTYNEQF